A single sample gave rise to the 9 T cell receptor beta chains below, sequenced in a study of blood T cell repertoires in COVID-19 (dated by TCRdb to 2020 to 2022). Library method: the immunoSEQ multiplex PCR assay. Entries here come from immuneACCESS through TCRdb and include only in-frame sequences with V and J called. Some clones fail to appear in such tables; in the studies checked, an unresolved V gene covers under half of the shortfall, and the cause of the remainder is unknown. The table for this sample lists under 130,000 clones; 80% to 90% of them were counted only once. Roughly 3.5% of the sample rests with the top ten. Sequencing was performed on peripheral blood. The receptors come from a human donor in a cohort sampled during active COVID-19.

This clone was recorded once. The V and J genes are TRBV28 and TRBJ2-6, with D uncertain. With 8 bases removed from V and 0 bases from J, the gap between germline ends came to 8 bases. The germline V gene encodes CDR1 MDHEN and CDR2 SYDVKM. This CDR3 is 14 amino acids long. DNA of the CDR3: TGTGCCAGCCTCCCTAGCTCTGGGGCCAACGTCCTGACTTTC. This codes for CASLPSSGANVLTF. Full variable domain (outside the CDR3, taken from reference TRBV28 and TRBJ2-6): DVKVTQSSRYLVKRTGEKVFLECVQDMDHENMFWYRQDPGLGLRLIYFSYDVKMKEKGDIPEGYSVSREKKERFSLILESASTNQTSMYLCASLPSSGANVLTFGAGSRLTVL.

Regarding this clone: The sample contains more than one DNA sequence encoding this CDR3. The V and J genes are TRBV19 and TRBJ2-1; D ambiguous. The CDR3 spans 15 residues. Germline V lookup: CDR1 LNHDA, CDR2 SQIVND (reference sequence). V was cut by 3 bases and J by 2 bases, with 11 bases left in between. CDR3 amino acids: CASSIGTVTYNEQFF. The DNA for the CDR3 is TGTGCCAGTAGTATCGGCACAGTGACCTACAATGAGCAGTTCTTC.

The chain couples TRBV3-1 (or the pseudogene TRBV3-2) to TRBJ2-3; 8 nucleotides agree with TRBD2. V dropped 0 bases and J dropped 1; count of bases not matched to a gene: 6. CDR3 length: 17 amino acids. The V gene's germline CDR1 is LGHDT and CDR2 YNNKEL (reference sequence). CDR3 bases: TGTGCCAGCAGCCAAGACGGGGGGGGGCTGGGCACAGATACGCAGTATTTT. Encoded protein: CASSQDGGGLGTDTQYF.

This sequence joins TRBV6-2 or TRBV6-3 and TRBJ2-7; no clear D gene. This CDR3 region has 12 residues. V was pared by 2 bases and J by 2 bases, with 4 bases between. Looked up from germline, CDR1 is MNHEY and CDR2 is SVGEGT. In DNA form, the CDR3 reads TGTGCCAGCAGTTACCCCACCTACGAGCAGTACTTC. Protein sequence: CASSYPTYEQYF.

V and J are TRBV21-1 and TRBJ2-1; the table's D call of TRBD2 was not tested on the DNA. TRBV21-1 is noted as a pseudogene. The CDR3 has 17 amino acids. The CDR3 spells CASSKWSTSSSYNEQFF. In DNA, the CDR3 is TGTGCCAGCAGCAAATGGTCCACTTCGAGCTCCTACAATGAGCAGTTCTTC.

The chain has TRBV5-4 and TRBJ2-7; D not certain. Trimming pared 5 bases from V and 3 bases from J, leaving 18 bases between. There are 15 residues in the CDR3. In germline, CDR1 is SGHNT, CDR2 YYREEE (reference sequence). The DNA for the CDR3 is TGTGCCAGCAGTCGACCAGGCGTTGGATTCTACGAGCAGTACTTC. It yields the protein CASSRPGVGFYEQYF.

This clone was picked up one time. The V and J genes are TRBV11-2 and TRBJ2-3, with D possibly TRBD1 on 6 matching bases. Trimming stripped 5 bases from V and 3 bases from J, with 18 bases between. Germline CDR1 reads SGHAT; CDR2 reads FQNNGV. The CDR3 covers 16 residues. DNA of the CDR3: TGTGCCAGCAGCCCAGGGGTCCTAGTGGGAACAGATACGCAGTATTTT. Its protein product is CASSPGVLVGTDTQYF.

This sequence joins TRBV6-1 and TRBJ2-7; D gene ambiguous. V was clipped by 3 bases and J by 0 bases, with 12 bases between them. Germline lookup yields CDR1 MNHNS and CDR2 SASEGT. The length of the CDR3 is 15 residues. The CDR3, as DNA: TGTGCCAGCAGTGATGAAGCGTGGAGCTCCTACGAGCAGTACTTC. Translation: CASSDEAWSSYEQYF.

This clone turned up a few times. The chain joins TRBV12-3 or TRBV12-4 to TRBJ2-1, with D maybe TRBD1 (5 bases). This CDR3 spans 11 amino acids. V was shortened by 8 bases and J by 7 bases, with 9 bases between the two germline ends. Here the CDR3 reads CASGRVNEQFF. CDR3 bases: TGTGCCAGCGGCAGGGTGAATGAGCAGTTCTTC.